The rows below give T cell receptor beta chains drawn from one sample of a study of cytotoxic CD8 clonotypes in ibrutinib-treated CLL. The repertoire was sequenced with immunoSEQ multiplex PCR; TCRdb's copy has only in-frame clones and lacks some. The sample shows a few hundred thousand clones, approximately 80% of them seen only once. This specimen consisted of PBMCs, obtained before ibrutinib treatment. The source is a human donor with chronic lymphocytic leukemia. The CDR3 runs from the conserved cysteine through the conserved F or W. The order of the fields is CDR3 length, V gene, CDR3 protein.

CDR3 length: 14
V gene: TRBV6-5
CDR3 protein: CASSSSNSYNEQFF

CDR3 length: 14
V gene: TRBV10-3
CDR3 protein: CAISDIFNTGELFF

CDR3 length: 11
V gene: TRBV18
CDR3 protein: CASSLQETQYF

CDR3 length: 13
V gene: TRBV19
CDR3 protein: CASSNREPETQYF

CDR3 length: 15
V gene: TRBV5-1
CDR3 protein: CASSLLAGGVNEQFF

CDR3 length: 14
V gene: TRBV5-6
CDR3 protein: CASSFSDINQPQHF

CDR3 length: 15
V gene: TRBV2
CDR3 protein: CASSIERSGANVLTF

CDR3 length: 16
V gene: TRBV4-1
CDR3 protein: CASSQVVGSGAFAQYF

CDR3 length: 13
V gene: TRBV28
CDR3 protein: CASRKQGSYEQYF

CDR3 length: 17
V gene: TRBV29-1
CDR3 protein: CSVEGEVAGGFAETQYF

CDR3 length: 16
V gene: TRBV15
CDR3 protein: CATSSEFDRVTYEQYF

CDR3 length: 12
V gene: TRBV6-1
CDR3 protein: CASSENTDTQYF

CDR3 length: 14
V gene: TRBV4-1
CDR3 protein: CASSQASGREEQYF

CDR3 length: 13
V gene: TRBV18
CDR3 protein: CASSPATDYEQYF

CDR3 length: 17
V gene: TRBV10-2
CDR3 protein: CASSAGLAGRGSDTQYF

CDR3 length: 14
V gene: TRBV9
CDR3 protein: CASSVGQAYYEQYF

CDR3 length: 19
V gene: TRBV4-3
CDR3 protein: CASSQDRRDSLRRGGELFF

CDR3 length: 14
V gene: TRBV28
CDR3 protein: CASTTSGTYNEQFF

CDR3 length: 14
V gene: TRBV5-5
CDR3 protein: CASSLRLAQETQYF

CDR3 length: 16
V gene: TRBV13
CDR3 protein: CASSLEGGNSNQPQHF

CDR3 length: 20
V gene: TRBV10-1
CDR3 protein: CASSESEDRVELALTGELFF

CDR3 length: 13
V gene: TRBV11-3
CDR3 protein: CASSLVQGNEQFF

CDR3 length: 13
V gene: TRBV6-6
CDR3 protein: CASRNWGGHEQYF

CDR3 length: 11
V gene: TRBV29-1
CDR3 protein: CSVRPVGELFF